Listed below are T cell receptor beta chains from one sample, sequenced in a study of CD8 T cells in Susac syndrome. TCRdb reprocessed the immunoSEQ multiplex PCR reads via MiXCR and lists one record per CDR3 protein. This table has more than 70,000 distinct CDR3 sequences, around nine tenths appearing once. What was sequenced was CD8+ T cells from PBMCs. The receptors were gathered from a human donor with multiple sclerosis. Each CDR3 is given with its conserved first and last residue. D genes are given only for firm matches. The size entry is marked missing in some rows and otherwise reads once, few, many or a size class.

V: TRBV6-5; J: TRBJ1-2; size: -; length: 13; D: TRBD1; CDR3: CASSWGQGSGYTF; DNA: TGTGCCAGCAGTTGGGGACAGGGGAGCGGCTACACCTTC
V: TRBV7-9; J: TRBJ1-2; size: -; length: 16; D: -; CDR3: CASSLEMAVTNYGYTF; DNA: TGTGCCAGCAGCTTAGAGATGGCAGTAACTAACTATGGCTACACCTTC
V: TRBV2; J: TRBJ1-1; size: -; length: 12; D: -; CDR3: CASNEGFTEAFF; DNA: TGTGCCAGCAATGAGGGGTTCACTGAAGCTTTCTTT
V: TRBV19; J: TRBJ2-3; size: -; length: 12; D: -; CDR3: CASTSYADTQYF; DNA: TGTGCCAGTACTAGCTATGCAGATACGCAGTATTTT
V: TRBV3-1; J: TRBJ2-7; size: -; length: 14; D: TRBD1; CDR3: CASSPGQGDYEQYF; DNA: TGTGCCAGCAGCCCGGGACAGGGTGACTACGAGCAGTACTTC
V: TRBV14; J: TRBJ2-1; size: -; length: 13; D: TRBD2; CDR3: CASSQDSGNEQFF; DNA: TGTGCCAGCAGCCAAGATAGCGGGAATGAGCAGTTCTTC
V: TRBV5-1; J: TRBJ2-1; size: -; length: 17; D: -; CDR3: CASSPTPPRSSYNEQFF; DNA: TGCGCCAGCAGCCCGACCCCCCCAAGGAGCTCCTACAATGAGCAGTTCTTC
V: TRBV18; J: TRBJ2-5; size: -; length: 14; D: -; CDR3: CASSPRDPQETQYF; DNA: TGTGCCAGCTCACCACGAGACCCCCAAGAGACCCAGTACTTC
V: TRBV29-1; J: TRBJ2-4; size: -; length: 13; D: -; CDR3: CSATGPSKNIQYF; DNA: TGCAGCGCAACAGGGCCTTCCAAAAACATTCAGTACTTC
V: TRBV27; J: TRBJ1-5; size: -; length: 17; D: -; CDR3: CASSSRDSLEGNQPQHF; DNA: TGTGCCAGCAGTTCCAGGGACTCTCTCGAGGGCAATCAGCCCCAGCATTTT
V: TRBV7-9; J: TRBJ2-3; size: -; length: 14; D: -; CDR3: CASSSRGLEDTQYF; DNA: TGTGCCAGCAGCTCCCGGGGGTTGGAAGATACGCAGTATTTT
V: TRBV28; J: TRBJ2-1; size: -; length: 11; D: -; CDR3: CASSFNRVQFF; DNA: TGTGCCAGCAGTTTTAACAGAGTACAGTTCTTC
V: TRBV7-2; J: TRBJ1-6; size: -; length: 15; D: -; CDR3: CASSSTQAYNSPLHF; DNA: TGTGCCAGCAGCTCGACACAGGCTTATAATTCACCCCTCCACTTT
V: TRBV6-5; J: TRBJ2-1; size: -; length: 14; D: -; CDR3: CASSLSELGNEQFF; DNA: TGTGCCAGCAGTCTCTCGGAGTTGGGCAATGAGCAGTTCTTC
V: TRBV5-8; J: TRBJ2-7; size: -; length: 13; D: TRBD1; CDR3: CASRMRDSEEQYF; DNA: TGTGCCAGCAGGATGAGGGACAGTGAGGAGCAGTACTTC
V: TRBV11-2; J: TRBJ2-7; size: once; length: 13; D: -; CDR3: CASSHGQSYEQYF; DNA: TGTGCCAGCAGCCATGGACAGTCCTACGAGCAGTACTTC
V: TRBV12-3/TRBV12-4; J: TRBJ2-1; size: -; length: 13; D: -; CDR3: CASTPTSYNEQFF; DNA: TGTGCCAGCACCCCGACATCCTACAATGAGCAGTTCTTC
V: TRBV7-9; J: TRBJ2-3; size: -; length: 14; D: TRBD2; CDR3: CASVLPGGTDTQYF; DNA: TGTGCCAGCGTCCTGCCGGGGGGGACAGATACGCAGTATTTT
V: TRBV5-6; J: TRBJ2-1; size: -; length: 15; D: -; CDR3: CASSLKTRAYNEQFF; DNA: TGTGCCAGCAGCTTGAAGACTAGAGCCTACAATGAGCAGTTCTTC
V: TRBV19; J: TRBJ1-4; size: -; length: 16; D: -; CDR3: CASSMLAGDANEKLFF; DNA: TGTGCCAGTAGTATGCTGGCAGGGGATGCTAATGAAAAACTGTTTTTT
V: TRBV20-1; J: TRBJ2-1; size: few; length: 15; D: -; CDR3: CSARGTGAAYNEQFF; DNA: TGCAGTGCTAGGGGCACCGGGGCGGCCTACAATGAGCAGTTCTTC
V: TRBV5-1; J: TRBJ2-1; size: few; length: 16; D: TRBD2; CDR3: CASSLAASGSYNEQFF; DNA: TGCGCCAGCAGCTTGGCGGCTAGCGGTTCCTACAATGAGCAGTTCTTC
V: TRBV11-2; J: TRBJ2-7; size: -; length: 14; D: TRBD2; CDR3: CASSATSGNYEQYF; DNA: TGTGCCAGCAGCGCCACTAGCGGGAACTACGAGCAGTACTTC